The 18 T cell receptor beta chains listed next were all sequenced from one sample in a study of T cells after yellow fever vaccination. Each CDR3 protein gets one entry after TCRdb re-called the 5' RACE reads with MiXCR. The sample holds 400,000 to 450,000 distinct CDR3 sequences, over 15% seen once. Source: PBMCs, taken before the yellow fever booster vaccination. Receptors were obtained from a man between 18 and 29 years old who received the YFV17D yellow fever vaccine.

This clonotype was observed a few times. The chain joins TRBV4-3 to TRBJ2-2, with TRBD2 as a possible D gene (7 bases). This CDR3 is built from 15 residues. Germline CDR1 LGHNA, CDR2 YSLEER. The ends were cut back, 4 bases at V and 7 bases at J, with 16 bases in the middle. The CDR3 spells CASSRPTGGGGELFF. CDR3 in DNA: TGCGCCAGCAGCCGACCCACGGGGGGCGGCGGGGAGCTGTTTTTT.

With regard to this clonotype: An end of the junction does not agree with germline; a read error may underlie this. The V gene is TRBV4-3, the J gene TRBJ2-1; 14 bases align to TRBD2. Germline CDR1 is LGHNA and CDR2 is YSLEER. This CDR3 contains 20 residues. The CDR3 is CACSQTSWGLAGARNNEQFF. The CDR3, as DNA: TGCGCCTGCAGCCAGACCTCGTGGGGACTAGCGGGGGCGCGAAACAATGAGCAGTTCTTC.

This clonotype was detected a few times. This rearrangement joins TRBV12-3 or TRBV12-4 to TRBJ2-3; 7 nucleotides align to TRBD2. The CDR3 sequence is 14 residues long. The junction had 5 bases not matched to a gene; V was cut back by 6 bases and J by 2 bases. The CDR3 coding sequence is TGTGCCAGCAGAATGACTAGCCTCACAGATACGCAGTATTTT. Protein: CASRMTSLTDTQYF.

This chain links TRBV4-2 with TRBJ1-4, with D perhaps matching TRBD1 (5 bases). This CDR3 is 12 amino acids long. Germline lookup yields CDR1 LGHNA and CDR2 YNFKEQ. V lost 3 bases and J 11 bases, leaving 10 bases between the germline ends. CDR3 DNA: TGTGCCAGCAGCCACGAGGGGCCCAAACTGTTTTTT. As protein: CASSHEGPKLFF.

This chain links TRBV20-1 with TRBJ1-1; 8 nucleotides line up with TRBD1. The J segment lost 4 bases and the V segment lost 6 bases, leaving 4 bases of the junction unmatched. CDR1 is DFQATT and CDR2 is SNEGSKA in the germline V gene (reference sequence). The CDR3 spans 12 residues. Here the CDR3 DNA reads TGCAGTGCCCGGACAGGGCGCACTGAAGCTTTCTTT. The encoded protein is CSARTGRTEAFF.

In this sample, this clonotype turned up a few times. The CDR3 region has the DNA TGTGCCAGCCGGGCGGAAGGGACGTTCGAGACCCAGTACTTC. Its translation: CASRAEGTFETQYF. The genes are TRBV7-9 and TRBJ2-5, with D perhaps TRBD1 or TRBD2 (5 bases each). Trimming pared 8 bases from V and 5 bases from J, leaving 18 bases between. CDR1 SEHNR and CDR2 FQNEAQ come from the germline V gene (reference sequence). The CDR3 covers 14 residues.

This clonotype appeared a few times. Here the CDR3 reads CASSYRDRFYQETQYF. The CDR3 DNA follows: TGTGCCAGCAGCTACCGGGACAGGTTTTACCAAGAGACCCAGTACTTC. The rearrangement joins TRBV7-2 to TRBJ2-5; 8 bases fit TRBD1. With 4 bases clipped from V and 0 bases from J, the junction kept 7 bases outside the gene matches. CDR1 SGHTA and CDR2 FQGNSA come from the germline V gene. The CDR3 is 16 amino acids.

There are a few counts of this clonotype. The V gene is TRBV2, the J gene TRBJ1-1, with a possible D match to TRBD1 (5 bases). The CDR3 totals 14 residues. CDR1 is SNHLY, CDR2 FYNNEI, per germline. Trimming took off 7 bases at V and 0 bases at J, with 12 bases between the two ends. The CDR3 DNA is TGTGCCAGCACCGAAGACAGCCTGAACACTGAAGCTTTCTTT. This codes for CASTEDSLNTEAFF.

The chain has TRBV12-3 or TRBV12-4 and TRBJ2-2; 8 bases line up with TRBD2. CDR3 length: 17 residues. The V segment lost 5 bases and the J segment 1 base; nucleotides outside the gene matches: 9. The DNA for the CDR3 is TGTGCCAGCAGTACTCTGATCGGGGGGGTGAACACCGGGGAGCTGTTTTTT. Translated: CASSTLIGGVNTGELFF.

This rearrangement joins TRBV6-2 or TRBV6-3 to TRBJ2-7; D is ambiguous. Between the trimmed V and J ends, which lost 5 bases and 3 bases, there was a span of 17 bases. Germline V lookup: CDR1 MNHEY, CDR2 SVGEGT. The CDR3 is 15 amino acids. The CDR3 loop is CASSTPWQANYEQYV. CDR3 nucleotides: TGTGCCAGCAGTACCCCCTGGCAGGCGAACTACGAGCAGTACGTC.

The CDR3 region is CASSQLLGETQYF. The CDR3 region has the DNA TGTGCCAGCAGCCAACTCCTCGGAGAGACCCAGTACTTC. This chain joins TRBV4-2 and TRBJ2-5; D remains ambiguous. CDR3 length: 13 residues. V was pared by 2 bases and J by 4 bases, with 8 bases between. Germline CDR1 is LGHNA and CDR2 is YNFKEQ.

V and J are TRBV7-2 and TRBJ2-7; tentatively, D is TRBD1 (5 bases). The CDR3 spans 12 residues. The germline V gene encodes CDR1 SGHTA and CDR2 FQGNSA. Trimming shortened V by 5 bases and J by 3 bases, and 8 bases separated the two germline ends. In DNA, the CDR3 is TGTGCCAGCAGCGCCACAGGCTACGAGCAGTACTTC. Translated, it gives CASSATGYEQYF.

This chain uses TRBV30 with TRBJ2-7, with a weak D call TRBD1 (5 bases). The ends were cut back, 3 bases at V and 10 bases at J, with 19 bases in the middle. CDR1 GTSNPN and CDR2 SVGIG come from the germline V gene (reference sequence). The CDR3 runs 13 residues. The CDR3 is CAWRARTSWAQYF. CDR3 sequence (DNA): TGTGCCTGGAGGGCCAGGACAAGTTGGGCACAGTACTTC.

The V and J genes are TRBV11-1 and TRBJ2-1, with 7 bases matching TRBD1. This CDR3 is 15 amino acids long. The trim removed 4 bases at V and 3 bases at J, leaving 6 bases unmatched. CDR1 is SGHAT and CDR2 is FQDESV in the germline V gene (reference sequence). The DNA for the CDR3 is TGTGCCAGCAGCTATTTCGGGACAGTCTACAATGAGCAGTTCTTC. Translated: CASSYFGTVYNEQFF.

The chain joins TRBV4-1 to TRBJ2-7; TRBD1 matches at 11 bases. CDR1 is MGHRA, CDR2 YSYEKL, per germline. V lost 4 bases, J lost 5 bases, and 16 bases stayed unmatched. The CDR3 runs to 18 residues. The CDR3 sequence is CASSPILRRTGGLNEQYF. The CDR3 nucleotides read TGCGCCAGCAGCCCAATCTTACGCCGGACAGGGGGCTTGAACGAGCAGTACTTC.

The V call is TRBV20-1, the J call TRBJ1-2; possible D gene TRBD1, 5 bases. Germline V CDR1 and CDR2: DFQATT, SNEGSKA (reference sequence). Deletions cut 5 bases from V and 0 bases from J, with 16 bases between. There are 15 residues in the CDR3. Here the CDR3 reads CSALSGTGANYGYTF. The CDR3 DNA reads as TGCAGTGCTCTTTCAGGGACGGGAGCTAACTATGGCTACACCTTC.

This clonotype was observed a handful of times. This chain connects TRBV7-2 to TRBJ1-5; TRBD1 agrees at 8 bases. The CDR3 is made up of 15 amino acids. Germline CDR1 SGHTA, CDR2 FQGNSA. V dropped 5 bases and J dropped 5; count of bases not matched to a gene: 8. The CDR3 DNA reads TGTGCCAGCAGCCCACGGGACAGGTTCGATCAGCCCCAGCATTTT. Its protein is CASSPRDRFDQPQHF.

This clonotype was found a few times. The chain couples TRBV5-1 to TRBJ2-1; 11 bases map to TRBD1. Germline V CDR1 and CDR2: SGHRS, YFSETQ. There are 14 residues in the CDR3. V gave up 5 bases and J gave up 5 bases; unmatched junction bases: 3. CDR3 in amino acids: CASRGQGANNEQFF. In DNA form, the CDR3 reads TGCGCCAGCAGAGGACAGGGGGCCAACAATGAGCAGTTCTTC. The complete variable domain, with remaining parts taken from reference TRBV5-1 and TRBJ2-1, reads KAGVTQTPRYLIKTRGQQVTLSCSPISGHRSVSWYQQTPGQGLQFLFEYFSETQRNKGNFPGRFSGRQFSNSRSEMNVSTLELGDSALYLCASRGQGANNEQFFGPGTRLTVL.